One and the same sample provided the 2 T cell receptor beta chains below, sequenced in a study of OX40 agonist ivuxolimab in advanced cancers. Data came from immunoSEQ multiplex PCR; TCRdb stores just in-frame clones and leaves some out. The table lists tens of thousands of clones, less than 90% of them singletons. The sequencing used CD4+ or CD8+ T cells sorted from blood, collected in a trial of the OX40 agonist ivuxolimab. The receptors were sampled from an adult with an advanced solid tumor such as melanoma, head and neck, liver or kidney cancer.

The chain employs TRBV5-4 and TRBJ2-3; 11 positions agree with TRBD2. J was trimmed by 4 bases and V by 9 bases; bases with no gene match: 7. The germline V gene encodes CDR1 SGHNT and CDR2 YYREEE (reference sequence). The CDR3 has 14 amino acids. The CDR3 is CATDSGGAADTQYF. The CDR3 nucleotides are TGTGCCACCGATAGCGGGGGGGCAGCAGATACGCAGTATTTT.

The genes are TRBV2 and TRBJ2-1; D might be TRBD1 (6 bases). The CDR3 spans 13 residues. CDR1 is SNHLY, CDR2 FYNNEI, per germline. The V end lost 7 bases, the J end lost 7 bases, and 14 bases lay between the germline ends. In DNA form, the CDR3 reads TGTGCCAGCAACCGGGACAAGGGAAATGAGCAGTTCTTC. It specifies CASNRDKGNEQFF. The whole variable domain, remainder taken from reference TRBV2 and TRBJ2-1, is EPEVTQTPSHQVTQMGQEVILRCVPISNHLYFYWYRQILGQKVEFLVSFYNNEISEKSEIFDDQFSVERPDGSNFTLKIRSTKLEDSAMYFCASNRDKGNEQFFGPGTRLTVL.